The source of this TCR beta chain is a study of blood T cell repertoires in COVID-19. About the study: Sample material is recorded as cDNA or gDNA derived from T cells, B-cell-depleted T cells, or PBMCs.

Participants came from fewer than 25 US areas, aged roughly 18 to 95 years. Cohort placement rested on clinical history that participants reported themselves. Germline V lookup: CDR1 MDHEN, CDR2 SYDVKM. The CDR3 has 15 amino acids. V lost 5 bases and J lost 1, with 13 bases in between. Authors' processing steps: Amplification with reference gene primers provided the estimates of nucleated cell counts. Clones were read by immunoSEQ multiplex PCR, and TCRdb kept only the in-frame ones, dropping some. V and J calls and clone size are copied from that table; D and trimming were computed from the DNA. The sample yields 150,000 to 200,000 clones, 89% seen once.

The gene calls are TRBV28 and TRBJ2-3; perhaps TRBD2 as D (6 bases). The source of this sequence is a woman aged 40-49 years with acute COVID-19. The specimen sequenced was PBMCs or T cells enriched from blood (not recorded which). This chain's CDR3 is CASSPGTGGTDTQYF. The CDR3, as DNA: TGTGCCAGCAGTCCCGGGACTGGGGGCACAGATACGCAGTATTTT.